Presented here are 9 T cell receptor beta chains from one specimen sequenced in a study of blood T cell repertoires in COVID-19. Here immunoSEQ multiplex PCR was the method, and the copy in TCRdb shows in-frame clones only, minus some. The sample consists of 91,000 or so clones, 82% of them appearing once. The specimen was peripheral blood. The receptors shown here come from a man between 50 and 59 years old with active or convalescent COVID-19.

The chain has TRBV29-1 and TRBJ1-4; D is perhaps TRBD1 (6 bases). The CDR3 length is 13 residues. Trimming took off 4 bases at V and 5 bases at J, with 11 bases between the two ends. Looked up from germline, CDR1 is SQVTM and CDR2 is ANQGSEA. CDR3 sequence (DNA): TGCAGCGTTGGGGATAGGGGGAATGAAAAACTGTTTTTT. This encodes CSVGDRGNEKLFF.

This CDR3 reads CASSQGLDNEQFF. CDR3 nucleotides: TGTGCCAGCAGCCAGGGACTAGACAATGAGCAGTTCTTC. This sequence joins TRBV3-1 (or the pseudogene TRBV3-2) and TRBJ2-1; TRBD2 agrees at 8 bases. This CDR3 is built from 13 residues. Germline V gene sequence: CDR1 LGHDT, CDR2 YNNKEL (reference sequence). V was clipped by 3 bases and J by 5 bases; unmatched bases: 0.

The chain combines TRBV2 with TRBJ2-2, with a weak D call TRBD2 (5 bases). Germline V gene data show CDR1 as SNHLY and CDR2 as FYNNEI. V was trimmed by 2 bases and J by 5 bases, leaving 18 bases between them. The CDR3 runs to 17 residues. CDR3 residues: CASSETSVRSGTGELFF. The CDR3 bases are TGTGCCAGCAGTGAAACCTCAGTCAGGTCGGGAACCGGGGAGCTGTTTTTT. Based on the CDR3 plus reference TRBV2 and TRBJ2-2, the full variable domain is EPEVTQTPSHQVTQMGQEVILRCVPISNHLYFYWYRQILGQKVEFLVSFYNNEISEKSEIFDDQFSVERPDGSNFTLKIRSTKLEDSAMYFCASSETSVRSGTGELFFGEGSRLTVL.

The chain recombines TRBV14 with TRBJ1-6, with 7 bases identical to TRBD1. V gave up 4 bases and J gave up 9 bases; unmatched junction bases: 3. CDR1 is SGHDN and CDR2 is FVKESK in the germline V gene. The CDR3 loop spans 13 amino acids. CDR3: CASSRYRGSPLHF. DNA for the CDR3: TGTGCCAGCAGCCGGTACAGGGGTTCACCCCTCCACTTT.

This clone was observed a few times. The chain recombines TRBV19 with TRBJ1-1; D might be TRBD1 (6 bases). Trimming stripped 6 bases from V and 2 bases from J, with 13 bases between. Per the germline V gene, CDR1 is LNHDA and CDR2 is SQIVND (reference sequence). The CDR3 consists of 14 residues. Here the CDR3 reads CASSLQGPNTEAFF. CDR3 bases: TGTGCCAGTAGCCTACAGGGCCCAAACACTGAAGCTTTCTTT.

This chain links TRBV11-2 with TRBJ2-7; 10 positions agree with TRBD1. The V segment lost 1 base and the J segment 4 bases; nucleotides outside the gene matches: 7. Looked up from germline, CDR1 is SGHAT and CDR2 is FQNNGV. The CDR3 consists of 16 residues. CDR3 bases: TGTGCCAGCAGCTTAGGACAGGGGGCAAGTACATACGAGCAGTACGTC. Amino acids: CASSLGQGASTYEQYV.

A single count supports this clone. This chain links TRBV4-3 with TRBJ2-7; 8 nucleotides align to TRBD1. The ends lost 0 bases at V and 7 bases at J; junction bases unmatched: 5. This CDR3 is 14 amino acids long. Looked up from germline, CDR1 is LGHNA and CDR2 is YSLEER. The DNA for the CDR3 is TGCGCCAGCAGCCAAGACAGGGGGCCTGGGGAGCAGTACTTC. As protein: CASSQDRGPGEQYF.

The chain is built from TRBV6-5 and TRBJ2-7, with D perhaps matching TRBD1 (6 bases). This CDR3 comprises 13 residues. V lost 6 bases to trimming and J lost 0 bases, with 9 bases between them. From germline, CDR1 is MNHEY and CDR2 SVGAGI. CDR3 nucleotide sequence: TGTGCCAGCAGAGGGGACATCTCCTACGAGCAGTACGTC. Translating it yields CASRGDISYEQYV.

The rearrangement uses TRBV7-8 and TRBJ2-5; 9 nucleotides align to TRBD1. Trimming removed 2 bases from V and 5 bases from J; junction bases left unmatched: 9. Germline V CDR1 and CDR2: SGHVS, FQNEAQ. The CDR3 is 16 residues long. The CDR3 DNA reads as TGTGCCAGCAGCTTATCTCCGGGACAGGGACAGGAGACCCAGTACTTC. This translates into CASSLSPGQGQETQYF.